This T cell receptor beta chain was profiled in a study of vaccination and CD4 T cells after COVID-19 (dated by TCRdb to 2021 to 2024). Background on the whole study: Convalescent patients had a positive SARS-CoV-2 result on nasal swab PCR, and of these patients, fewer than ten had mild disease and one had severe disease. The convalescent cohort included six males and four females, with two Hispanic individuals, seven Caucasians, two Asians and one multiracial person. Two doses of either the Pfizer-BioNTech BNT162b2 vaccine (n=8) or the Moderna mRNA-1273 vaccine (n=2) were administered to participants. Post-COVID blood samples were collected from convalescent patients a median of around 96 days after diagnosis, with a range of roughly 30 to 170 days. Post-vaccine blood samples were collected a median of approximately 77 days after the second vaccine dose, ranging from roughly 13 to 241 days. Three convalescent patients were sampled both early after vaccination (day 14) and late after vaccination (days 161 to 241). The spike-specific CD4+ TCR repertoire was compared before and after mRNA vaccination in approximately ten COVID-19 convalescent patients and a few infection-naive healthy vaccine recipients. Here is what the overall study found, with its caveats: Among convalescent patients, a median roughly 90% of the SARS-CoV-2-reactive clones seen after vaccination appeared only after vaccination, which suggests priming specific to the vaccine. Of the vaccine-specific clones found in convalescent patients, nearly all (304 of 307) were mono-reactive for SARS-CoV-2 spike instead of being cross-reactive with common cold coronaviruses. The study included relatively few convalescent patients and did not analyze early timepoints after natural infection. The median number of SARS-CoV-2-reactive clonotypes rose from around 21 after infection to roughly 38 after vaccination, but the change was not significant.

To note about this clonotype: The clone's antigen remains unknown. Qualities for individual bases were not recorded, and no much larger clone is one base off.

Library method: PCR. TCRdb names Illumina iSeq 100 as the instrument used. Per the original workflow: Non-productive sequences were removed, and CDR3s not starting with C, not ending with F or W, or shorter than 7 amino acids were discarded. Similarity between CDR3 sequences was evaluated in R version 3.6.1 using Levenshtein distances (stringdist) and unrooted phylogenetic trees (ape). Using fastp trimming at Q25 and MiXCR clonotype assembly, TCRdb reanalyzed the public sequencing data and kept in-frame beta chains. CDR3 protein duplicates are merged, each entry listing the most common genes and DNA. These V and J calls derive from TCRdb rather than the authors' analysis. This sample gives roughly 30,000 distinct CDR3 sequences in total; around 50% of them show up just once. Around 6% of the sample goes to the ten largest clones. Spanning cysteine to phenylalanine, the CDR3 consists of 16 amino acids. Here the CDR3 DNA is all that survives: 48 bases in frame from base 1. The trim is 5 bases for V and 4 bases for J, with a gap of 18 bases between the germline ends. According to the germline V gene, CDR1 reads SGHTA and CDR2 reads FQGNSA.

The time point label on this specimen signifies: late sampling 161 to 241 days after vaccination in a few convalescent patients. The convalescent patients' positive SARS-CoV-2 PCR tests fell between March and December 2020, which was before the Alpha, Beta and Delta variants emerged in the United States. Ficoll-Paque Plus gradient centrifugation was used to isolate PBMCs from whole blood, and the isolated PBMCs were then either used fresh or cryopreserved at -140C. The sample was CD4+ T cells from blood, taken about 7 months after SARS-CoV-2 vaccination. The sequence was obtained from a human donor who had recovered from COVID-19. This chain joins TRBV7-2 to TRBJ2-1, and TRBD1 may be the D gene, going by 6 matching bases. The CDR3 reads as follows: CASSTQPGTIYNEQFF. The nucleotide sequence reads as follows: TGTGCCAGCAGCACACAACCCGGGACAATATACAATGAGCAGTTCTTC.